These T cell receptor beta chains were read from a single sample in a study of T cells in Graves' hyperthyroidism and ophthalmopathy. From the multiplex PCR reads, TCRdb called clonotypes with MiXCR, one entry per CDR3 protein. The repertoire holds hundreds of thousands of distinct CDR3 sequences, with roughly 15% as singletons. The sequenced sample was blood. The source of these receptors is a woman in her late teens or twenties with Graves' hyperthyroidism. Both conserved end residues are part of each CDR3. A D gene is named only where the DNA matches it firmly. Size is omitted from some rows. Given values are once, few, many or a class for expanded clones.

D gene	J gene	clone size	V gene	CDR3 protein	CDR3 DNA
NA	TRBJ2-7	NA	TRBV6-2/TRBV6-3	CASSYSGQGISYEQYF	TGTGCCAGCAGTTACTCCGGGCAGGGGATTTCCTACGAGCAGTACTTC
NA	TRBJ2-7	many	TRBV12-3/TRBV12-4	CASSLPGSPYEQYF	TGTGCCAGCAGTTTGCCCGGGAGCCCCTACGAGCAGTACTTC
NA	TRBJ2-7	NA	TRBV29-1	CSVERSPYEQYF	TGCAGCGTTGAACGGTCTCCCTACGAGCAGTACTTC
NA	TRBJ1-1	many	TRBV6-1	CASSEGWGGTEAFF	TGTGCCAGCAGTGAAGGGTGGGGGGGGACTGAAGCTTTCTTT
NA	TRBJ2-7	few	TRBV29-1	CSFSGPRTYEQYF	TGCAGCTTCTCGGGGCCACGAACCTACGAGCAGTACTTC
NA	TRBJ1-1	few	TRBV7-3	CASSLTSGVNTEAFF	TGTGCCAGCAGCTTAACGTCAGGGGTGAACACTGAAGCTTTCTTT
NA	TRBJ2-1	many	TRBV12-3/TRBV12-4	CASRALADLQFF	TGTGCCAGCAGGGCGTTGGCGGACTTGCAGTTCTTC
TRBD1	TRBJ1-1	NA	TRBV7-8	CASSFGPGTGFTEAFF	TGTGCCAGCAGCTTCGGACCCGGGACAGGGTTCACTGAAGCTTTCTTT
TRBD1	TRBJ1-2	many	TRBV6-1	CASSELGGYYGYTF	TGTGCCAGCAGTGAACTAGGGGGCTACTATGGCTACACCTTC
NA	TRBJ1-4	NA	TRBV10-3	CAVQDSTNEKLFF	TGTGCCGTTCAAGACTCAACTAATGAAAAACTGTTTTTT
NA	TRBJ1-2	many	TRBV28	CASSTLRVSGGVDYGYTF	TGTGCCAGCTCGACACTAAGGGTCTCAGGAGGAGTGGATTATGGCTACACCTTC
NA	TRBJ2-7	NA	TRBV28	CASSRTEWGYEQYF	TGTGCCAGCAGCCGGACGGAGTGGGGGTACGAGCAGTACTTC
NA	TRBJ2-2	NA	TRBV6-1	CASSLAGWDTGELFF	TGTGCCAGCAGCCTGGCCGGCTGGGACACCGGGGAGCTGTTTTTT
NA	TRBJ2-5	many	TRBV28	CASTGLAPFKETQYF	TGTGCCAGCACCGGTCTAGCGCCGTTCAAAGAGACCCAGTACTTC
TRBD1	TRBJ2-7	NA	TRBV12-3/TRBV12-4	CASSPYRGEPYEQYF	TGTGCCAGCAGTCCTTACAGGGGCGAGCCCTACGAGCAGTACTTC
NA	TRBJ2-5	many	TRBV7-2	CASSEGPQETQYF	TGTGCCAGCAGCGAGGGGCCCCAAGAGACCCAGTACTTC
NA	TRBJ1-2	NA	TRBV6-2/TRBV6-3	CASSYSPLRGYGYTF	TGTGCCAGCAGTTACTCGCCCCTTCGAGGATATGGCTACACCTTC
NA	TRBJ2-7	many	TRBV3-1	CASSQSQTEGYEQYF	TGTGCCAGCAGCCAATCCCAGACGGAGGGCTACGAGCAGTACTTC
TRBD2	TRBJ2-2	many	TRBV20-1	CSARPQGGSRTGELFF	TGCAGTGCTAGACCCCAGGGCGGGAGTAGGACCGGGGAGCTGTTTTTT
TRBD2	TRBJ2-2	few	TRBV19	CASSEAGGNTGELFF	TGTGCCAGTAGTGAGGCGGGGGGGAACACCGGGGAGCTGTTTTTT
NA	TRBJ1-3	many	TRBV30	CAWSVLESSGNTIYF	TGTGCCTGGAGTGTACTTGAGAGCTCTGGAAACACCATATATTTT
NA	TRBJ1-4	NA	TRBV7-9	CASSPSRAREEKLFF	TGTGCCAGCAGCCCCTCCCGGGCCCGGGAGGAAAAACTGTTTTTT
NA	TRBJ1-2	NA	TRBV14	CASSQAHSPNYGYTF	TGTGCCAGCAGCCAAGCGCACAGCCCTAACTATGGCTACACCTTC
TRBD2	TRBJ2-3	few	TRBV7-8	CASSPTSVPDTQYF	TGTGCCAGCAGCCCGACTAGCGTTCCAGATACGCAGTATTTT
TRBD2	TRBJ2-7	many	TRBV3-1	CASSQGLAGAVYEQYF	TGTGCCAGCAGCCAGGGACTAGCGGGAGCAGTCTACGAGCAGTACTTC
NA	TRBJ2-7	many	TRBV5-1	CASSLDRERYEQYF	TGCGCCAGCAGCTTGGACAGGGAGCGATACGAGCAGTACTTC
NA	TRBJ1-6	NA	TRBV19	CASSNGQQNSPLHF	TGTGCCAGTAGTAACGGTCAACAAAATTCACCCCTCCACTTT
NA	TRBJ1-1	few	TRBV28	CASRTSPGTPEAFF	TGTGCCAGCAGAACCTCACCGGGCACCCCTGAAGCTTTCTTT
TRBD1	TRBJ2-7	NA	TRBV5-4	CASRGSGGLLYEQYF	TGTGCCAGCAGAGGTTCAGGGGGCCTCCTTTACGAGCAGTACTTC
NA	TRBJ1-2	NA	TRBV28	CASSLPWTDYGHTF	TGTGCCAGCAGTTTGCCCTGGACCGATTATGGCCACACCTTC
TRBD1	TRBJ1-3	few	TRBV28	CASSPSRGQTGGSGNTIYF	TGTGCCAGCAGTCCCTCAAGGGGGCAGACAGGGGGCTCAGGAAACACCATATATTTT
NA	TRBJ1-2	many	TRBV5-5	CASSLAAGNYGYTF	TGTGCCAGCAGCTTGGCCGCAGGGAACTATGGCTACACCTTC
NA	TRBJ2-1	few	TRBV24-1	CATSDPGGGGDEQFF	TGTGCCACCAGTGACCCCGGGGGAGGGGGCGATGAGCAGTTCTTC
NA	TRBJ2-3	few	TRBV20-1	CSALGLKTTVTQYF	TGCAGTGCCCTGGGACTCAAGACTACAGTTACGCAGTATTTT
NA	TRBJ2-1	NA	TRBV14	CASSQIQGTPNEQFF	TGTGCCAGCAGCCAGATACAGGGGACTCCGAATGAGCAGTTCTTC
TRBD2	TRBJ2-7	few	TRBV6-5	CASSYQRAGGLHEQYF	TGTGCCAGCAGTTACCAGAGAGCGGGAGGCCTCCACGAGCAGTACTTC
TRBD1	TRBJ2-1	many	TRBV24-1	CATVGQGYNEQFF	TGTGCCACCGTGGGACAGGGGTACAATGAGCAGTTCTTC
NA	TRBJ2-5	many	TRBV28	CATGLRTRETQYF	TGTGCCACCGGGCTTCGGACCAGGGAGACCCAGTACTTC
TRBD2	TRBJ2-5	many	TRBV12-5	CASGFSGTSQETQYF	TGTGCTAGTGGTTTTTCTGGGACTAGTCAAGAGACCCAGTACTTC
TRBD1	TRBJ2-7	NA	TRBV7-9	CASSRGQGGSNEQYF	TGTGCCAGCAGCCGCGGACAGGGTGGATCCAACGAGCAGTACTTC
NA	TRBJ1-2	NA	TRBV10-3	CASSLSPGANYGYTF	TGTGCCAGCAGTTTATCGCCGGGGGCTAACTATGGCTACACCTTC
NA	TRBJ1-1	many	TRBV3-1	CASRPRENTEAFF	TGTGCCAGCAGGCCACGGGAGAACACTGAAGCTTTCTTT
NA	TRBJ2-1	few	TRBV9	CASSPTGYSSTNEQFF	TGTGCCAGCAGCCCCACAGGCTATAGTAGTACGAATGAGCAGTTCTTC
TRBD1	TRBJ1-2	many	TRBV27	CASQPYSGTGGDGYTF	TGTGCCAGCCAGCCCTACTCCGGGACAGGGGGGGATGGCTACACCTTC
NA	TRBJ1-1	many	TRBV28	CASSYQIKKEVNTEAFF	TGTGCCAGCAGTTACCAAATAAAAAAGGAGGTAAACACTGAAGCTTTCTTT